The next 23 T cell receptor beta chains were all read from a single sample in a study of tumor-infiltrating lymphocytes in primary liver carcinoma. Priming with a constant-region primer yielded TCR beta cDNA from around 540 ng total RNA. For TCR beta, libraries were produced by three nested multiplex PCR rounds using slightly modified ARM-PCR. With TRBV1-TRBV30 forward primers and a C-beta reverse primer, the first two PCR rounds were run for roughly 10 cycles each. Using its own MiXCR run on the multiplex PCR reads, TCRdb lists one record per CDR3 protein. The repertoire holds 100,000 or so distinct CDR3 sequences, with about four fifths as singletons. Unsorted bulk tissue (roughly 19-31 mg) underwent RNA and DNA co-extraction. Sequencing was performed on liver tumor tissue from sampling region 3. Subset given: tumor region T3, left-lateral pole. These receptors all come from a man in his forties with primary liver carcinoma and hepatitis B virus infection.

A remark on this clonotype: Sequence at one end of the junction differs from germline and may be a read error. The chain carries TRBV6-6 and TRBJ2-4; D not certain. Looked up from germline, CDR1 is MNHNY and CDR2 is SVGAGI (reference sequence). The CDR3 is 14 residues long. CDR3 DNA: TGTGCCAGCAGCCCCTGCCAAGCCAAAAGCATTGAGTACTTC. Translation: CASSPCQAKSIEYF.

Worth noting for this clonotype: The junction departs from germline at one end; a sequencing error may be responsible. The V call is TRBV29-1, the J call TRBJ2-5; 14 bases map to TRBD2. CDR1 is SQVTM and CDR2 is ANQGSEA in the germline V gene. This CDR3 is 16 amino acids long. The CDR3 region is CSAYTAPGLAGETQYF. CDR3 in DNA: TGCAGCGCCTACACGGCTCCGGGACTAGCGGGAGAGACTCAGTACTTC.

On this clonotype: A much larger clonotype is one base distant, so this may be a read error. V usage is TRBV30 and J usage is TRBJ2-1; D might be TRBD1 or TRBD2, each matching 6 bases. Germline-derived CDR1 and CDR2 are GTSNPN and SVGIG (reference sequence). Trimming took 1 base from V and 6 from J, leaving 16 bases between them. This CDR3 spans 15 amino acids. CDR3 DNA: TGTGCCTGGAGTGGGGGGCAGGAGGGAAGCAATGAGCAGTTCTTC. This translates into CAWSGGQEGSNEQFF.

A single count supports this clonotype. As the CDR3 is not closed by the conserved phenylalanine or tryptophan, this likely results from a read error. The chain recombines TRBV6-5 with TRBJ2-1; TRBD2 matches at 10 bases. The CDR3 is 15 residues long. Germline CDR1 and CDR2: MNHEY and SVGAGI. The CDR3 coding sequence is TGTGCCAGCAGTATCTCAGCGGGAGGGTACAATGAACAGTTCATC. It yields the protein CASSISAGGYNEQFI.

Comments on this clonotype: Because the CDR3 is missing its conserved closing phenylalanine or tryptophan, this is likely a read error. The DNA is left out, because the CDR3 cannot be placed on it with certainty; the CDR3 is given as TCRdb lists it. The chain employs TRBV24-1 and TRBJ2-1; the table gives TRBD1 as D, unverified against the DNA. Per the germline V gene, CDR1 is KGHDR and CDR2 is SFDVKD. The CDR3 sequence runs 11 residues, both termini included. The CDR3 loop is CATSDGVGGSL.

On this clonotype itself: Likely a read error: the CDR3 ends without its conserved phenylalanine or tryptophan. In DNA, the CDR3 is TGCAGCACCCGGGCGCGGGAGAGTGGCACAGATACGCAGTATTTA. Amino acid sequence: CSTRARESGTDTQYL. The chain recombines TRBV29-1 with TRBJ2-3; TRBD2 matches 7 bases. This CDR3 region has 15 residues. J lost 1 base, V lost 8 bases, and 12 bases had no gene match. Per germline, CDR1 SQVTM and CDR2 ANQGSEA.

A remark on this clonotype: A junction boundary mismatches the germline segment, possibly from a read error. This chain uses TRBV11-1 with TRBJ2-4, with 7 nucleotides matching TRBD2. Germline V CDR1 and CDR2: SGHAT, FQDESV (reference sequence). The CDR3 sequence is 17 residues long. CDR3 DNA: TGTGCAAGCAGCGTTCCCGGGACCAGCGGGACTAAAAACATCCAGTACTTC. Protein product: CASSVPGTSGTKNIQYF.

This clonotype has more than one count but fewer than ten. The junction departs from the called germline gene at one end, perhaps through a read error. The rearrangement links TRBV6-2 or TRBV6-3 to TRBJ2-1, with 8 bases identical to TRBD2. CDR1 and CDR2 (germline): MNHEY, SVGEGT. This CDR3 is built from 15 residues. The CDR3 bases are TGTGCCAGCAGTCGACGACCACTAGCGGCCAATGAGCAATTCTTC. Amino acids: CASSRRPLAANEQFF.

Only one count was recorded for this clonotype. One end of the junction is discordant with germline, which a read error may explain. This chain joins TRBV7-8 and TRBJ1-1; 9 nucleotides line up with TRBD1. CDR3 length: 13 amino acids. In germline, CDR1 is SGHVS, CDR2 FQNEAQ. This CDR3 reads CANSLTGGTEVFF. The CDR3 region has the DNA TGTGCCAACAGCTTAACAGGGGGCACTGAAGTTTTCTTT.

Note on this clonotype: One end of the junction fails to match germline, which may point to a read error. This chain uses TRBV30 with TRBJ2-7, with D perhaps matching TRBD2 (6 bases). The CDR3 length is 12 residues. The germline V gene has CDR1 GTSNPN and CDR2 SVGIG (reference sequence). CDR3 loop: CTWTKGSYDQYF. The CDR3, as DNA: TGTACCTGGACTAAGGGCTCCTATGACCAGTACTTC. The full variable domain, its missing parts supplied by reference TRBV30 and TRBJ2-7, is SQTIHQWPATLVQPVGSPLSLECTVEGTSNPNLYWYRQAAGRGLQLLFYSVGIGQISSEVPQNLSASRPQDRQFILSSKKLLLSDSGFYLCTWTKGSYDQYFGPGTRLTVT.

This clonotype was detected only a few times. A much larger clone differs from this one at a single base, so this may be a read error. The chain carries TRBV28 and TRBJ2-5; D gene unclear. The CDR3 extends over 15 amino acids. Germline V CDR1 and CDR2: MDHEN, SYDVKM. The CDR3: CASNLGILIQETQYF. CDR3 DNA: TGTGCCAGCAATTTAGGAATCCTCATTCAAGAGACCCAGTACTTC.

This chain joins TRBV28 and TRBJ2-3, with 8 positions matching TRBD2. This CDR3 spans 14 amino acids. Looked up from germline, CDR1 is MDHEN and CDR2 is SYDVKM. CDR3 coding DNA: TGTGCTAACGTAGAAGCGGGAGGCACAGATACGCAGTATTTT. It yields the protein CANVEAGGTDTQYF. The full variable domain, completed using reference TRBV28 and TRBJ2-3, is DVKVTQSSRYLVKRTGEKVFLECVQDMDHENMFWYRQDPGLGLRLIYFSYDVKMKEKGDIPEGYSVSREKKERFSLILESASTNQTSMYLCANVEAGGTDTQYFGPGTRLTVL.

In the case of this clonotype: Compared with germline, one end of the junction differs, possibly owing to a read error. The chain combines TRBV6-1 with TRBJ1-6; D gene ambiguous. The CDR3 consists of 16 residues. Germline assignment: CDR1 MNHNS and CDR2 SASEGT. The DNA for the CDR3 is TGTGCCAGCAGTGCCGGGATGGATCTCTGGGGTTCACCCCTCCAGTTT. This sequence encodes CASSAGMDLWGSPLQF.

Comment on this clonotype: Germline is not matched at one junction end, which may reflect a read error. The DNA for the CDR3 is TGTACTAGTGGTTCCGACGTAGGTCTAAAGCACTTCTTC. It translates to CTSGSDVGLKHFF. This chain joins TRBV12-5 and TRBJ2-1, with a weak D call TRBD2 (5 bases). Germline V gene lookup returns CDR1 LGHNT and CDR2 FRNRAP. The CDR3 has 13 amino acids.

Turning to this clonotype: Germline is not matched at one junction end, which may reflect a read error. The V and J genes are TRBV14 and TRBJ2-1; 8 bases are shared with TRBD1. CDR3 length: 16 amino acids. Germline assignment: CDR1 SGHDN and CDR2 FVKESK. CDR3 sequence: CASSRQQGGRFNEQLF. Written as DNA, the CDR3 is TGTGCCAGCAGTCGTCAACAGGGGGGCCGGTTCAATGAGCAGCTCTTC.

The rearrangement joins TRBV4-1 to TRBJ1-2; D unresolved. The CDR3 extends over 12 amino acids. V lost 2 bases and J 10 bases, leaving 11 bases between the germline ends. The germline V gene encodes CDR1 MGHRA and CDR2 YSYEKL. The CDR3 DNA is TGCGCCAGCAGCCAATCAAGGGATGACTACACCTTC. Translated, it gives CASSQSRDDYTF.

On this clonotype: One end of the junction varies from germline; a read error may be responsible. The chain joins TRBV12-3 or TRBV12-4 to TRBJ1-1, with D hard to call. There are 11 residues in the CDR3. CDR3 sequence (DNA): TGTCCCAGCAGTTTAACCACAGAAGCTTTCTTT. It specifies CPSSLTTEAFF.

In its sample, this clonotype was seen once. This may come from a read error, since a much larger clone is one base off. The chain links TRBV12-3 or TRBV12-4 to TRBJ1-4, with D possibly being TRBD1 (5 bases). The CDR3 is 14 amino acids. The CDR3 is CASGGIGNRNGLLF. Written as DNA, the CDR3 is TGTGCCAGCGGGGGGATAGGGAACCGAAACGGACTGCTTTTT.

This clonotype turned up a few times. Germline and junction disagree at one end, which may indicate a read error. This rearrangement joins TRBV12-3 or TRBV12-4 to TRBJ1-3, with D possibly TRBD1 on 6 matching bases. The CDR3 runs 14 residues. CDR3 sequence: CASSIQGSGNTICF. CDR3 sequence (DNA): TGTGCCAGCAGTATACAGGGCTCTGGAAACACCATATGTTTC.

A word on this clonotype: A read error may account for a junction end that differs from germline. CDR3 amino acids: CVSSYGALIQYF. Written as DNA, the CDR3 is TGTGTCAGCAGCTATGGCGCTCTGATCCAGTACTTC. The V gene is TRBV11-1, the J gene TRBJ2-5, with D hard to call. In germline, CDR1 is SGHAT, CDR2 FQDESV (reference sequence). The CDR3 length is 12 residues.

Comment on this clonotype: Relative to the germline gene, one junction end is altered; a read error may explain this. The chain combines TRBV5-6 with TRBJ2-7; D is possibly TRBD2 (5 bases). CDR1 SGHDT and CDR2 YYEEEE come from the germline V gene. The CDR3 consists of 14 residues. The CDR3, as DNA: TGTGCCAGCAGTAGACTAATGGGAGAGGGAGAGCAATACTTC. This sequence encodes CASSRLMGEGEQYF. Supplemented by reference TRBV5-6 and TRBJ2-7, the full variable domain reads DAGVTQSPTHLIKTRGQQVTLRCSPKSGHDTVSWYQQALGQGPQFIFQYYEEEERQRGNFPDRFSGHQFPNYSSELNVNALLLGDSALYLCASSRLMGEGEQYFGPGTRLTVT.

This clonotype showed up many times. The rearrangement links TRBV28 to TRBJ2-1; D possibly corresponds to TRBD2 (6 bases). The CDR3 is 13 amino acids. The ends were cut back, 6 bases at V and 6 bases at J, with 12 bases in the middle. The germline gives CDR1 MDHEN, CDR2 SYDVKM. CDR3 amino acids: CASSLTRRNEQFF. CDR3 nucleotide sequence: TGTGCCAGCAGCCTGACTAGACGCAATGAGCAGTTCTTC.

About this clonotype itself: Because it lacks the conserved phenylalanine or tryptophan at the end, this CDR3 is likely a read error. The chain combines TRBV29-1 with TRBJ1-2; D remains unclear. Trimming shortened V by 8 bases and J by 8 bases, and 15 bases separated the two germline ends. CDR1 is SQVTM and CDR2 is ANQGSEA in the germline V gene. The CDR3 covers 11 residues. DNA of the CDR3: TGCAGCCCCCGGACCGCAAGCGGCTACACCGTC. Protein sequence: CSPRTASGYTV.